Shown below are 12 T cell receptor beta chains from a single sample sequenced in a study of cytomegalovirus exposure and HLA in healthy donors. The study ran its PCR with 60 Vbeta and 13 Jbeta primers. Generated by immunoSEQ multiplex PCR, the TCRdb table keeps only in-frame clones and is missing some. Of 170,000 or so clones in the sample, 77% were seen once. The sequenced sample consisted of PBMCs. The receptor set was obtained from a woman in her twenties or thirties in good health and CMV-seropositive.

The CDR3 DNA reads as TGTGCCTGGAGTGTACCCCAGACAGGGTGGGGGGAGACCCAGTACTTC. This codes for CAWSVPQTGWGETQYF. The chain carries TRBV30 and TRBJ2-5, with 7 bases identical to TRBD1. J gave up 5 bases and V 0 bases, and 12 bases lay outside the gene matches. Per germline, CDR1 GTSNPN and CDR2 SVGIG (reference sequence). This CDR3 region has 16 residues.

The chain combines TRBV6-5 with TRBJ1-1, with D possibly being TRBD1 (6 bases). The CDR3 runs 14 residues. The V and J ends lost 2 bases and 3 bases respectively, with 10 bases between them. The germline V gene has CDR1 MNHEY and CDR2 SVGAGI. The CDR3 here is CASSYRGLDTEAFF. CDR3 coding DNA: TGTGCCAGCAGTTACAGGGGGTTGGACACTGAAGCTTTCTTT.

The chain carries TRBV4-2 and TRBJ2-3, with 7 bases lining up with TRBD2. Germline CDR1 and CDR2: LGHNA and YNFKEQ. The CDR3 contains 16 residues. V trimming: 1 base; J trimming: 6 bases; junction bases outside the gene matches: 10. CDR3 protein: CASSQGNAGVSDTQYF. DNA of the CDR3: TGTGCCAGCAGCCAAGGCAATGCGGGAGTCAGTGATACGCAGTATTTT.

The CDR3 reads CASSLGLAGDEQFF. In DNA, the CDR3 is TGTGCCAGCAGCTTGGGGCTAGCGGGAGATGAGCAGTTCTTC. This rearrangement joins TRBV5-4 to TRBJ2-1; 10 bases agree with TRBD2. The CDR3 covers 14 residues. In germline, CDR1 is SGHNT, CDR2 YYREEE (reference sequence). The trim removed 0 bases at V and 8 bases at J, leaving 2 bases unmatched.

The chain carries TRBV4-1 and TRBJ2-7, with 8 nucleotides matching TRBD1. V gave up 4 bases and J gave up 6 bases; unmatched junction bases: 11. CDR1 and CDR2 from the germline V gene are MGHRA and YSYEKL. The CDR3 length is 15 residues. Written as DNA, the CDR3 is TGCGCCAGCAGCCCACTGGACAGGGTGGGTCGCGAGCAGTACTTC. It specifies CASSPLDRVGREQYF.

The chain uses TRBV9 and TRBJ2-3; D is unresolved. The germline CDR1 and CDR2 sequences are SGDLS and YYNGEE. The CDR3 totals 16 residues. V lost 3 bases and J 0 bases, leaving 14 bases between the germline ends. CDR3 residues: CASSDWASSSTDTQYF. CDR3 DNA sequence: TGTGCCAGCAGCGATTGGGCGTCATCTAGCACAGATACGCAGTATTTT.

This chain uses TRBV6-5 with TRBJ2-2, with 7 bases identical to TRBD2. CDR3 size: 15 residues. V was pared by 6 bases and J by 2 bases, with 6 bases of the junction left unmatched. The germline CDR1 and CDR2 sequences are MNHEY and SVGAGI. Here the CDR3 reads CASSISGENTGELFF. CDR3 nucleotides: TGTGCCAGCAGCATAAGCGGGGAAAACACCGGGGAGCTGTTTTTT.

The gene calls are TRBV11-3 and TRBJ2-5, with TRBD1 matching over 7 bases. Germline CDR1 is SGHNT and CDR2 is YENEEA. CDR3 length: 14 residues. V dropped 3 bases and J dropped 0; count of bases not matched to a gene: 1. The DNA of the CDR3 is TGTGCCAGCAGCTTTAGGGGGCACCAAGAGACCCAGTACTTC. Protein product: CASSFRGHQETQYF.

The V gene is TRBV30, the J gene TRBJ2-2; TRBD2 agrees at 7 bases. Germline V CDR1 and CDR2: GTSNPN, SVGIG (reference sequence). This CDR3 has 16 amino acids. J gave up 8 bases and V 4 bases, and 16 bases lay outside the gene matches. This CDR3 is CAWTASGGSFGGELFF. CDR3 in DNA: TGTGCCTGGACCGCCTCGGGCGGGAGCTTTGGAGGGGAGCTGTTTTTT.

The J gene is TRBJ1-1, the V gene TRBV7-8; TRBD1 might be the D (6 bases). The CDR3 contains 16 residues. Between the trimmed V and J ends, which lost 5 bases and 4 bases, there was a span of 20 bases. Germline V gene data show CDR1 as SGHVS and CDR2 as FQNEAQ. The CDR3 coding sequence is TGTGCCAGCAGCCCTATATCAACAGGGAGAGGCACTGAAGCTTTCTTT. It is translated as CASSPISTGRGTEAFF.

This chain connects TRBV11-2 to TRBJ1-1; D uncertain. The germline V gene encodes CDR1 SGHAT and CDR2 FQNNGV. Trimming shortened V by 10 bases and J by 6 bases, and 15 bases separated the two germline ends. The CDR3 loop spans 12 amino acids. As DNA, the CDR3 is TGTGCCACCAAAACTACCCTCCCTGAAGCTTTCTTT. This sequence encodes CATKTTLPEAFF.

This chain links TRBV9 with TRBJ1-1; possibly TRBD1 for D (5 bases). The germline V gene encodes CDR1 SGDLS and CDR2 YYNGEE. V was pared by 3 bases and J by 1 base, with 16 bases between. The CDR3 runs to 16 residues. CDR3 protein: CASSADMGLGNTEAFF. CDR3 DNA: TGTGCCAGCAGCGCGGACATGGGGTTAGGGAACACTGAAGCTTTCTTT.